The clone carrying this T cell receptor beta chain has only one observation. Authors' methods: Estimated nucleated cell counts came from reference gene primer amplification. Some clones are missing from TCRdb's copy, which holds only in-frame ones; the method was immunoSEQ multiplex PCR. V and J calls and clone size are copied from that table; D and trimming were computed from the DNA. Of approximately 140,000 clones in the sample, roughly 91% were seen once. The data stem from a study of blood T cell repertoires in COVID-19. The wider study: Specimens from acute and convalescent COVID-19 originated in the United States, Italy and Spain.

Trimming took 4 bases from V and 3 from J, leaving 11 bases between them. Germline loops: CDR1 SGHTS, CDR2 YDEGEE. The CDR3 has 13 amino acids. Sequenced material: peripheral blood. This sequence joins TRBV5-8 and TRBJ2-7; tentatively, D is TRBD1 (6 bases). This clonotype was obtained from a man aged 50-59 years with active or convalescent COVID-19. CDR3 sequence reads: CASSHRDNYEQYF. In DNA form, the CDR3 reads TGTGCCAGCAGCCATAGGGACAACTACGAGCAGTACTTC. Based on the CDR3 plus reference TRBV5-8 and TRBJ2-7, the full variable domain is EAGVTQSPTHLIKTRGQQATLRCSPISGHTSVYWYQQALGLGLQFLLWYDEGEERNRGNFPPRFSGRQFPNYSSELNVNALELEDSALYLCASSHRDNYEQYFGPGTRLTVT.